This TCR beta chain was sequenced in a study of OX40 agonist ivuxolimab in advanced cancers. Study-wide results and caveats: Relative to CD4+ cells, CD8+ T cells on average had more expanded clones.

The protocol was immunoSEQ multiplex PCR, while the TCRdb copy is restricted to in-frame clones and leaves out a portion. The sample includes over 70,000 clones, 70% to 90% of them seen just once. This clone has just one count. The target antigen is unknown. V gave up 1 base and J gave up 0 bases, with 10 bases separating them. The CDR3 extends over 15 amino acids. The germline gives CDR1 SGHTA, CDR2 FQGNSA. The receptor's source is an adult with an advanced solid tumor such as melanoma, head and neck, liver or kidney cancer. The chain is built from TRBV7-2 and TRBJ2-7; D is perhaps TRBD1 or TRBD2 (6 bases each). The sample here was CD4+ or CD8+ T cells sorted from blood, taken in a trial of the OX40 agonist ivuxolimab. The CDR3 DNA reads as TGTGCCAGCAGCTTAGAAGGGGGGAGCTCCTACGAGCAGTACTTC. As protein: CASSLEGGSSYEQYF.